This TCR beta chain was sequenced in a study of graft-versus-host responses after intestinal transplantation. This clone turned up a few times. Assay used: immunoSEQ multiplex PCR; TCRdb lists only in-frame clones, some missing. Among 11,000 to 15,000 clones listed, about two fifths were seen once. Germline CDR1 is GTSNPN and CDR2 is SVGIG (reference sequence). Trimming stripped 0 bases from V and 1 base from J, with 6 bases between. This CDR3 is 13 amino acids long. Plated together were some 200,000 CFSE-labeled responder cells and some 200,000 irradiated, violet-dye-labeled stimulator cells. This TCR derives from a human patient who received an intestinal transplant. The sequences come from alloreactive CD8+ T cells from a mixed lymphocyte reaction culture, collected before intestinal transplant. The subset: CFSE-low proliferating T cells sorted from approximately 6-day pre-transplant mixed lymphocyte reaction (GvH or HvG direction). The J gene is TRBJ2-5, the V gene TRBV30; D unclear. In DNA form, the CDR3 reads TGTGCCTGGAGTGTGTGGAGCCAAGAGACCCAGTACTTC. Its translation: CAWSVWSQETQYF.